This T cell receptor beta chain was sequenced in a study of siplizumab effects on memory and regulatory T cells. General observations from the study: Of the proliferating CD4+ or CD8+ clones, roughly 75-96% lacked a naive or memory phenotype that could be assigned. Proliferating Tregs in siplizumab cultures were never verified as suppressive.

The repertoire was sequenced with immunoSEQ multiplex PCR; TCRdb's copy has only in-frame clones and lacks some. Among about 62,000 clones listed, about 80% were seen once. Unstimulated naive, memory, effector memory and TEMRA subsets underwent sequencing in three donor pairs. The V gene lost 5 bases and the J gene lost 7 bases, with 14 bases spanning the gap. The CDR3 totals 13 residues. The germline V gene encodes CDR1 SGHTA and CDR2 FQGTGA. Comments on this clone: Its antigen is still unknown.

This clonotype was obtained from a human donor in good health. This chain joins TRBV7-3 and TRBJ2-5, with TRBD2 as a possible D gene (5 bases). Sequenced sample: memory CD4+ T cells sorted from blood. The CDR3 is CASSPNSVGTQYF. CDR3 DNA sequence: TGTGCCAGCAGCCCTAATAGCGTGGGGACCCAGTACTTC.